This TCR beta chain was recorded in a study of blood T cell repertoires in COVID-19. Study overall: T cells, B-cell-depleted T cells, or PBMCs supplied cDNA or gDNA.

Repertoires were generated with immunoSEQ multiplex PCR, while TCRdb's copy carries only in-frame clones and drops some. The data contain 200,000 to 250,000 clones, 75% to 90% of them seen just once; the ten biggest clones take up over 3%. Sequencing was performed on PBMCs or T cells enriched from blood (not recorded which). The TCR sequence derives from a woman aged 18-30 years in a cohort exposed to, infected with or recovered from COVID-19 (not recorded which).

In DNA, the CDR3 is TGTGCCAGCAGTTTTGAGGCAGGGGCCAATCAGCCCCAGCATTTT. Translated, it gives CASSFEAGANQPQHF. The rearrangement joins TRBV28 to TRBJ1-5; maybe TRBD1 (6 bases). The CDR3 length is 15 residues. Per the germline V gene, CDR1 is MDHEN and CDR2 is SYDVKM. Trimming removed 3 bases from V and 3 bases from J, with 12 bases in between.